This T cell receptor beta chain comes out of a study of CD8+CD57+ T cells in acquired aplastic anemia (dated by TCRdb to 2017 to 2018). In terms of the full investigation: DNA extracted from sorted CD4+ and CD8+ cells had a mean of approximately 3 ug, with a range of roughly 0.18 to 27.4 ug. A CD8+CD57+ expansion meant a frequency higher than the mean frequency seen in healthy subjects. The paper's findings and limits, for the study overall: Some 30 CD8+ CDR3 sequences were found to be shared between patients and controls, but these sequences appeared to be highly expressed in patients and within the immunodominant clones of the patients. No significant difference in CD8+ Simpson's diversity was found between patients and healthy controls (P=0.060).

This clonotype was counted a single time. No antigen is known for it. There are no base qualities to consult, and no much larger clone falls within one base. A single read offers scant evidence. Flow cytometry had shown CD8+CD57+ cell expansion in the patients selected for sequencing. Every patient had a diagnosis of severe acquired aplastic anemia based on International Study of Aplastic Anemia and Agranulocytosis and Camitta criteria. Patients had received no therapy at the time of blood sampling. In this study, sorted CD4+ and CD8+ T cells from the blood of healthy subjects and of severe aplastic anemia patients had their TCR repertoires deep-sequenced. In the USA, patient enrollment took place under clinicaltrials.gov protocols 00001620, 01623167, 00001397, 00071045, 00081523 and 00961064. Ficoll-Paque density gradient centrifugation was used to isolate peripheral blood mononuclear cells. Before DNA was extracted, CD4+ and CD8+ T cells were sorted using either FACS or magnetic beads.

The CDR3 runs 14 residues from the cysteine to the phenylalanine. The retained sequence is limited to the CDR3, 42 bases, with the frame set at the first base. For CDR1 and CDR2, the germline V gene lists MGHDK and SYGVNS. V is cut by 3 bases and J by 2 bases, and the space between the germline ends is 10 bases. TCR beta VDJ combination and CDR3 sequence profiling used genomic DNA as the template. An Illumina HiSeq 2000 was used for TCR repertoire sequencing. The study's processing was this. Repertoire assessment relied on Simpson's diversity index, CDR3 size and DJ length profiles, and TRBV/TRBJ rearrangement plots. The immunodominant clone was defined as the most abundant DNA sequence in deep sequencing data. CDR3 amino acid sequences were screened for sharing across subjects and were compared with published repertoires and the VDJdb database. TCRdb itself trimmed the public reads at Q25 with fastp, ran MiXCR and retained productive beta chains. Every entry covers one CDR3 protein and lists the most common genes and DNA from its rows. The V and J calls, along with clone size, are taken from TCRdb and not from the paper's own processing. This sample holds over 150,000 distinct CDR3 sequences; 70% to 80% were observed only once. Approximately 42% of the sample belongs to the ten largest clones.

The rearranged chain carries TRBV25-1 and TRBJ2-5; the D gene is not confidently resolved. This receptor was identified in a human donor with aplastic anemia. Sequencing was carried out using sorted CD4+, CD8+, or CD8+CD57+ T cells (not recorded which) from PBMCs. Here is the DNA: TGTGCCAGCAGTGAGGCAGGCCGACAAGAGACCCAGTACTTC. Translated, this gives CASSEAGRQETQYF.